Presented here are 27 T cell receptor beta chains from one specimen sequenced in a study of blood T cell repertoires in COVID-19. TCRdb's table, derived via immunoSEQ multiplex PCR, lists solely in-frame clones and lacks some. The sample lists about 180,000 clones; roughly 88% were seen once. Sequencing was done on a sample of peripheral blood. These TCRs come from a man aged 55-75 years with acute or convalescent COVID-19.

The rearrangement uses TRBV18 and TRBJ2-7; 8 bases map to TRBD2. CDR1 is KGHSH, CDR2 LQKENI, per germline. The V segment lost 3 bases and the J segment 7 bases; nucleotides outside the gene matches: 11. The CDR3 is 15 amino acids. CDR3 loop: CASSPPGLGGVEQYF. Here the CDR3 DNA reads TGTGCCAGCTCACCCCCGGGACTAGGGGGGGTGGAGCAGTACTTC.

The chain recombines TRBV28 with TRBJ1-1; D is undetermined. The CDR3 consists of 13 residues. The V end lost 3 bases, the J end lost 8 bases, and 13 bases lay between the germline ends. The germline gives CDR1 MDHEN, CDR2 SYDVKM. In DNA, the CDR3 is TGTGCCAGCAGTTTGCGACGGCCGGGGGAAGCTTTCTTT. This sequence encodes CASSLRRPGEAFF.

This clone was seen just once. The genes are TRBV5-6 and TRBJ1-1; D unclear. This CDR3 region has 16 residues. CDR1 SGHDT and CDR2 YYEEEE come from the germline V gene. Deletions cut 5 bases from V and 0 bases from J, with 17 bases between. The CDR3 here is CASRVVGQLMNTEAFF. The CDR3 DNA reads as TGTGCCAGCAGGGTCGTTGGGCAGTTGATGAACACTGAAGCTTTCTTT.

The chain combines TRBV7-2 with TRBJ2-1; tentatively, D is TRBD1 (5 bases). The CDR3 extends over 15 amino acids. Trimming cost V 4 bases and J 4 bases, with 14 bases left between them. CDR1 SGHTA and CDR2 FQGNSA come from the germline V gene. CDR3 amino acids: CASSSGSAPYNEQFF. For the CDR3, the DNA is TGTGCCAGCAGCTCAGGGTCAGCACCTTACAATGAGCAGTTCTTC.

J is TRBJ1-2 and V is TRBV4-1; unclear D gene. This CDR3 has 13 amino acids. V lost 8 bases and J lost 5, with 15 bases in between. CDR1 is MGHRA and CDR2 is YSYEKL in the germline V gene. The CDR3 loop reads CASLDSRGYGYTF. Here the CDR3 DNA reads TGCGCCAGCCTCGATTCCCGGGGTTATGGCTACACCTTC.

The chain links TRBV9 to TRBJ2-5; D call uncertain. V lost 0 bases and J lost 7, with 10 bases in between. The germline V gene encodes CDR1 SGDLS and CDR2 YYNGEE. This CDR3 is 13 amino acids long. The CDR3 bases are TGTGCCAGCAGCGTAGAACCCTTGCGGACCCAGTACTTC. Amino acids: CASSVEPLRTQYF.

This chain joins TRBV5-1 and TRBJ1-4; TRBD1 matches at 7 bases. Germline-derived CDR1 and CDR2 are SGHRS and YFSETQ. V dropped 0 bases and J dropped 6; count of bases not matched to a gene: 2. The CDR3 has 14 amino acids. The CDR3 DNA is TGCGCCAGCAGCTTGGGGGACAGCCATGAAAAACTGTTTTTT. This translates into CASSLGDSHEKLFF. The full variable domain, with the rest looked up from reference TRBV5-1 and TRBJ1-4, is KAGVTQTPRYLIKTRGQQVTLSCSPISGHRSVSWYQQTPGQGLQFLFEYFSETQRNKGNFPGRFSGRQFSNSRSEMNVSTLELGDSALYLCASSLGDSHEKLFFGSGTQLSVL.

CDR3 residues: CAWRGASSGNTIYF. The CDR3 DNA is TGTGCCTGGAGAGGGGCCAGCTCTGGAAACACCATATATTTT. The rearrangement links TRBV30 to TRBJ1-3; D may be TRBD1 (5 bases). CDR1 GTSNPN and CDR2 SVGIG come from the germline V gene (reference sequence). Trimming took 3 bases from V and 0 from J, leaving 9 bases between them. The CDR3 extends over 14 amino acids.

V is TRBV5-1 and J is TRBJ2-2; D might be TRBD1 (6 bases). CDR1 is SGHRS, CDR2 YFSETQ, per germline. The CDR3 has 15 residues. Deletions cut 3 bases from V and 3 bases from J, with 12 bases between. CDR3 in amino acids: CASSSTGPYTGELFF. As DNA, the CDR3 is TGCGCCAGCAGCTCGACAGGACCCTACACCGGGGAGCTGTTTTTT.

The chain carries TRBV7-2 and TRBJ1-4; possibly TRBD1 for D (5 bases). Germline lookup yields CDR1 SGHTA and CDR2 FQGNSA. Trimming took 1 base from V and 2 from J, leaving 11 bases between them. The CDR3 consists of 16 residues. CDR3 loop: CASSLVQGPTNEKLFF. For the CDR3, the DNA is TGTGCCAGCAGCTTAGTTCAGGGTCCCACTAATGAAAAACTGTTTTTT.

V usage is TRBV5-4 and J usage is TRBJ2-5, with 10 bases matching TRBD1. J was trimmed by 1 base and V by 2 bases; bases with no gene match: 5. Germline CDR1 reads SGHNT; CDR2 reads YYREEE (reference sequence). The CDR3 length is 16 residues. The CDR3 sequence: CASSLGQGVLQETQYF. The DNA of the CDR3 is TGTGCCAGCAGCTTAGGACAGGGGGTACTCCAAGAGACCCAGTACTTC.

The CDR3 bases are TGTGCCAGCAGCCCGGCGGGGACAGAGGGAAAACTGTTTTTT. This gives the protein CASSPAGTEGKLFF. V gene TRBV5-5 combines with J gene TRBJ1-4, with 7 bases fitting TRBD1. The length of the CDR3 is 14 residues. Germline lookup yields CDR1 SGHKS and CDR2 YYEKEE (reference sequence). V lost 4 bases, J lost 10 bases, and 10 bases stayed unmatched. Combining the CDR3 with reference TRBV5-5 and TRBJ1-4 gives the whole variable domain DAGVTQSPTHLIKTRGQQVTLRCSPISGHKSVSWYQQVLGQGPQFIFQYYEKEERGRGNFPDRFSARQFPNYSSELNVNALLLGDSALYLCASSPAGTEGKLFFGSGTQLSVL.

The V gene is TRBV7-2, the J gene TRBJ2-1, with TRBD1 matching 7 bases. Germline assignment: CDR1 SGHTA and CDR2 FQGNSA. The CDR3 consists of 14 residues. V was clipped by 4 bases and J by 5 bases; unmatched bases: 5. This CDR3 reads CASSSQTGNNEQFF. CDR3 bases: TGTGCCAGCAGCTCCCAGACAGGGAACAATGAGCAGTTCTTC.

The chain couples TRBV13 to TRBJ2-7, with D possibly being TRBD1 (5 bases). V shed 2 bases and J shed 2 bases, with 7 bases lying between them. The germline gives CDR1 PRHDT, CDR2 FYEKMQ (reference sequence). This CDR3 comprises 13 residues. This chain's CDR3 is CASSLQGPYEQYF. The CDR3 DNA reads TGTGCCAGCAGCTTACAGGGCCCCTACGAGCAGTACTTC.

V is TRBV9 and J is TRBJ2-1; 9 bases are a match to TRBD2. The germline gives CDR1 SGDLS, CDR2 YYNGEE. This CDR3 is 15 amino acids long. With 4 bases clipped from V and 8 bases from J, the junction kept 10 bases outside the gene matches. CDR3 in DNA: TGTGCCAGCAGCTCGAGCGGGGGGCGGTGGGATGAGCAGTTCTTC. Translated: CASSSSGGRWDEQFF.

Note on this clone: The sample contains more than one DNA sequence encoding this CDR3. V gene TRBV27 combines with J gene TRBJ2-1; 12 bases are shared with TRBD2. Trimming removed 7 bases from V and 7 bases from J; junction bases left unmatched: 2. Per the germline V gene, CDR1 is MNHEY and CDR2 is SMNVEV (reference sequence). The CDR3 totals 13 residues. The CDR3 nucleotides are TGTGCCAGCAAGCTAGCGGGAGGGAATGAGCAGTTCTTC. It yields the protein CASKLAGGNEQFF.

V is TRBV25-1 and J is TRBJ1-6, with unresolved D. V was trimmed by 7 bases and J by 4 bases, leaving 14 bases between them. Germline V gene sequence: CDR1 MGHDK, CDR2 SYGVNS. The CDR3 covers 15 residues. In DNA, the CDR3 is TGTGCCAGCACCGGGTTGACCGGGTATAATTCACCCCTCCACTTT. This sequence encodes CASTGLTGYNSPLHF.

This rearrangement joins TRBV4-1 to TRBJ2-3; 8 bases align to TRBD2. V trimming: 3 bases; J trimming: 5 bases; junction bases outside the gene matches: 10. CDR1 is MGHRA and CDR2 is YSYEKL in the germline V gene. This CDR3 is built from 16 residues. The CDR3 sequence is CASSQATSGGRDTQYF. DNA for the CDR3: TGCGCCAGCAGCCAGGCAACTAGCGGCGGGCGAGATACGCAGTATTTT.

The chain is built from TRBV2 and TRBJ2-7, with TRBD2 matching 7 bases. With 3 bases clipped from V and 2 bases from J, the junction kept 1 base outside the gene matches. Germline V gene lookup returns CDR1 SNHLY and CDR2 FYNNEI. The CDR3 loop spans 13 amino acids. CDR3 residues: CASSEGLTYEQYF. The CDR3 DNA sequence: TGTGCCAGCAGTGAGGGACTAACCTACGAGCAGTACTTC.

The chain links TRBV9 to TRBJ1-1, with D tentatively TRBD1 (6 bases). The germline CDR1 and CDR2 sequences are SGDLS and YYNGEE. The germline V and J ends were trimmed by 1 base and 7 bases, with 8 bases remaining between them. The CDR3 is made up of 12 amino acids. The CDR3 here is CASSVTGSEAFF. DNA of the CDR3: TGTGCCAGCAGCGTAACAGGGAGTGAAGCTTTCTTT. The full variable domain, its missing parts supplied by reference TRBV9 and TRBJ1-1, is DSGVTQTPKHLITATGQRVTLRCSPRSGDLSVYWYQQSLDQGLQFLIQYYNGEERAKGNILERFSAQQFPDLHSELNLSSLELGDSALYFCASSVTGSEAFFGQGTRLTVV.

This clone turned up a few times. The rearrangement uses TRBV19 and TRBJ1-2; D is ambiguous. Germline CDR1 and CDR2: LNHDA and SQIVND (reference sequence). V lost 4 bases to trimming and J lost 1 base, with 16 bases between them. CDR3 length: 16 residues. CDR3 bases: TGTGCCAGTAGTACGCCGGGGTATTTTTTTAACTATGGCTACACCTTC. Translated: CASSTPGYFFNYGYTF. Combining the CDR3 with reference TRBV19 and TRBJ1-2 gives the whole variable domain DGGITQSPKYLFRKEGQNVTLSCEQNLNHDAMYWYRQDPGQGLRLIYYSQIVNDFQKGDIAEGYSVSREKKESFPLTVTSAQKNPTAFYLCASSTPGYFFNYGYTFGSGTRLTVV.

The chain combines TRBV7-9 with TRBJ1-6; TRBD1 aligns across 9 bases. Germline trimming cut 2 bases from V and 7 bases from J; bases unmatched to any gene: 3. Germline V lookup: CDR1 SEHNR, CDR2 FQNEAQ (reference sequence). The CDR3 is 15 amino acids. CDR3: CASSLHGTGNSPLHF. For the CDR3, the DNA is TGTGCCAGCAGCTTACATGGGACAGGGAATTCACCCCTCCACTTT.

CDR3 bases: TGTGCCAGCAGCTTAATGCAGGGGAGGGGTAATTCACCCCTCCACTTT. Its translation is CASSLMQGRGNSPLHF. The chain has TRBV7-9 and TRBJ1-6; D is perhaps TRBD1 (6 bases). V lost 2 bases, J lost 6 bases, and 14 bases lay in between. The CDR3 covers 16 residues. Germline-derived CDR1 and CDR2 are SEHNR and FQNEAQ (reference sequence). The whole variable domain, filled in from reference TRBV7-9 and TRBJ1-6, reads DTGVSQNPRHKITKRGQNVTFRCDPISEHNRLYWYRQTLGQGPEFLTYFQNEAQLEKSRLLSDRFSAERPKGSFSTLEIQRTEQGDSAMYLCASSLMQGRGNSPLHFGNGTRLTVT.

This CDR3 is CASSHEDSSGANVLTF. The CDR3, as DNA: TGTGCCAGCAGCCACGAAGACAGCTCTGGGGCCAACGTCCTGACTTTC. The chain recombines TRBV4-2 with TRBJ2-6; tentative D call: TRBD1 (5 bases). Deletions cut 3 bases from V and 0 bases from J, with 9 bases between. The CDR3 length is 16 residues. Per the germline V gene, CDR1 is LGHNA and CDR2 is YNFKEQ.

The chain has TRBV28 and TRBJ2-7; no clear D gene. The CDR3 runs to 11 residues. The germline V gene has CDR1 MDHEN and CDR2 SYDVKM. The ends were cut back, 7 bases at V and 6 bases at J, with 10 bases in the middle. CDR3: CASTSWAEQYF. CDR3 DNA: TGTGCCAGCACCTCGTGGGCCGAGCAGTACTTC.

The rearrangement joins TRBV6-5 to TRBJ2-1; 7 positions match TRBD2. Germline CDR1 is MNHEY and CDR2 is SVGAGI. J gave up 9 bases and V 5 bases, and 10 bases lay outside the gene matches. CDR3 length equals 14 residues. The CDR3: CASSPGAGASEQFF. The CDR3 nucleotides read TGTGCCAGCAGTCCTGGGGCGGGAGCGAGTGAGCAGTTCTTC.

Concerning this clone: The sample contains more than one DNA sequence encoding this CDR3. The rearrangement uses TRBV28 and TRBJ2-7, with 8 bases lining up with TRBD1. Germline assignment: CDR1 MDHEN and CDR2 SYDVKM. The CDR3 is 19 residues long. V was pared by 3 bases and J by 3 bases, with 19 bases of the junction left unmatched. CDR3 nucleotides: TGTGCCAGCAGTTTGAGGAGTCTGGGTATCACAGGGGGGTTCTACGAGCAGTACTTC. Translation gives CASSLRSLGITGGFYEQYF.